A selection of T cell receptor beta chains follows, all from one sample in a study of T cells in localized non-small cell lung cancer. Method: immunoSEQ multiplex PCR; TCRdb's copy keeps in-frame clones and lacks some. Of approximately 140,000 clones listed, approximately 88% were seen once; the top ten hold approximately 1.5%. The specimen comprised peripheral blood, sampled before any cancer treatment. The receptors were gathered from a female donor over 55 with stage I lung adenocarcinoma. The CDR3 runs from the conserved cysteine through the conserved F or W. A D gene is named only where the DNA matches it firmly. Expanded clones are given a class, and other clones once, few, many or no size at all.

D: TRBD2; size: -; J: TRBJ2-3; V: TRBV5-8; DNA: TGTGCCAGCAGCTTGGAGGGACTAGCGGGAACAACGCAGTATTTT; CDR3: CASSLEGLAGTTQYF
D: -; size: -; J: TRBJ1-3; V: TRBV7-3; DNA: TGTGCCAGCAGCCTAGGGGGGGCCAACACCATATATTTT; CDR3: CASSLGGANTIYF
D: -; size: -; J: TRBJ2-2; V: TRBV7-3; DNA: TGTGCCAGCAGCTTAACCCAGGGTACCGGGGAGCTGTTTTTT; CDR3: CASSLTQGTGELFF
D: -; size: -; J: TRBJ2-3; V: TRBV9; DNA: TGTGCCAGCAGCGTAGCTACAGGGACGATCACAGATACGCAGTATTTT; CDR3: CASSVATGTITDTQYF
D: TRBD2; size: once; J: TRBJ2-5; V: TRBV19; DNA: TGTGCCAGTAGTAGAGGACTAGCGGGAGATGGGGAGACCCAGTACTTC; CDR3: CASSRGLAGDGETQYF
D: -; size: few; J: TRBJ2-7; V: TRBV2; DNA: TGTGCCAGCAGTGAAACTTGGGGCTTGGGAACCTACGAGCAGTACTTC; CDR3: CASSETWGLGTYEQYF
D: -; size: -; J: TRBJ2-3; V: TRBV14; DNA: TGTGCCAGCAGCCAAGAGAGGACTAGCACAGATACGCAGTATTTT; CDR3: CASSQERTSTDTQYF
D: TRBD2; size: -; J: TRBJ2-2; V: TRBV28; DNA: TGTGCCAGCAGGGCTAGCGGGAGAGAGAGGGAGCTGTTTTTT; CDR3: CASRASGRERELFF
D: TRBD2; size: -; J: TRBJ2-7; V: TRBV5-6; DNA: TGTGCCAGCAGCAGGGAGGGACCTCCCTACGAGCAGTACTTC; CDR3: CASSREGPPYEQYF
D: -; size: -; J: TRBJ2-7; V: TRBV29-1; DNA: TGCAGCGCCGGCGGGACACACTTTACCTACGAGCAGTACTTC; CDR3: CSAGGTHFTYEQYF
D: -; size: -; J: TRBJ1-4; V: TRBV2; DNA: TGTGCCAGCAGTGAAGTAGGCAGGCTTAATGAAAAACTGTTTTTT; CDR3: CASSEVGRLNEKLFF
D: TRBD2; size: -; J: TRBJ2-1; V: TRBV28; DNA: TGTGCCAGCAGTTCGATGACTAGCGGGAACAATGAGCAGTTCTTC; CDR3: CASSSMTSGNNEQFF
D: TRBD1; size: -; J: TRBJ1-2; V: TRBV27; DNA: TGTGCCAGCAGTGGGGGGGACAGCCCTTATGGCTACACCTTC; CDR3: CASSGGDSPYGYTF
D: -; size: -; J: TRBJ1-2; V: TRBV7-9; DNA: TGTGCCAGCAGCTTAGCGTCGGGATCCACGGGGTTCTACACCTTC; CDR3: CASSLASGSTGFYTF
D: TRBD2; size: -; J: TRBJ2-2; V: TRBV9; DNA: TGTGCCAGCAGCGTCCTAGCGGGAGTAAACACCGGGGAGCTGTTTTTT; CDR3: CASSVLAGVNTGELFF
D: -; size: -; J: TRBJ2-2; V: TRBV7-9; DNA: TGTGCCAGCAGCTTAGTCGGGGCCGGGGAGCTGTTTTTT; CDR3: CASSLVGAGELFF
D: -; size: once; J: TRBJ2-5; V: TRBV6-6; DNA: TGTGCCAGCAGGCAGGGGCTGGGGATGGAGACCCAGTACTTC; CDR3: CASRQGLGMETQYF